These T cell receptor beta chains were read from a single sample in a study of control samples from healthy donors and cancer patients. Assay: immunoSEQ multiplex PCR; the TCRdb copy retains only in-frame clones and omits some. The table shows 95,000 to 130,000 clones, with 88% occurring only once. The specimen sequenced was blood. Receptors originate from an older woman in good health. The CDR3 runs from the conserved cysteine through the conserved F or W. Each record gives: CDR3 length, D gene, J gene, V gene, CDR3 protein, CDR3 DNA. The D gene is left open where the match is weak.

>15|.|TRBJ1-1|TRBV9
CASSVGIGEDTEAFF
TGTGCCAGCAGCGTAGGAATAGGGGAGGACACTGAAGCTTTCTTT
>15|.|TRBJ2-1|TRBV7-9
CASSLVRGRYNEQFF
TGTGCCAGCAGCTTAGTCCGGGGGCGCTACAATGAGCAGTTCTTC
>14|.|TRBJ1-1|TRBV21-1
CASSTGQGVWEAFF
TGTGCCAGCAGCACGGGACAGGGGGTCTGGGAAGCTTTCTTT
>13|TRBD1|TRBJ1-2|TRBV12-3/TRBV12-4
CASSIGGLYGYTF
TGTGCCAGCAGCATAGGGGGCCTCTATGGCTACACCTTC
>12|TRBD1|TRBJ2-7|TRBV6-6
CASSGTAYEQYF
TGTGCCAGCAGTGGGACAGCGTACGAGCAGTACTTC
>15|TRBD1|TRBJ2-6|TRBV6-5
CASSRDRGGANVLTF
TGTGCCAGCAGCCGGGACAGGGGTGGGGCCAACGTCCTGACTTTC
>14|.|TRBJ2-7|TRBV6-5
CASRDGGHTYEQYF
TGTGCCAGCAGGGATGGTGGACATACCTACGAGCAGTACTTC
>16|TRBD1|TRBJ1-1|TRBV7-2
CASSARQGLVGPEAFF
TGTGCCAGCAGCGCCCGACAGGGCCTCGTCGGCCCTGAAGCTTTCTTT
>13|.|TRBJ1-1|TRBV5-4
CASSFTSTTEAFF
TGTGCCAGCAGCTTTACTTCTACCACTGAAGCTTTCTTT
>14|.|TRBJ2-3|TRBV11-1
CASSSRDGADTQYF
TGTGCCAGCAGCTCGAGAGACGGAGCAGATACGCAGTATTTT
>12|.|TRBJ1-5|TRBV18
CASSPPQQPQHF
TGTGCCAGCTCACCACCGCAGCAGCCCCAGCATTTT